This T cell receptor (beta chain) was identified in a study of T cell repertoires in cytomegalovirus infection. About the research overall: Well-studied HLA-B-restricted CMV epitopes were used in the study alongside recently identified HLA-C-restricted ones. Through public TCR beta signatures, both CMV infection and matching HLA type were indicated. The study's findings and limits: Cumulative public TCR beta family frequency identified carriers of CMV plus the relevant HLA. Dominating the ex vivo response were TCR beta clonotypes that were CMV-specific and HLA-C-restricted.

With respect to this clonotype: What it recognizes is unknown.

The CDR3 runs to 15 residues. In germline, CDR1 is SGHVS, CDR2 FNYEAQ. J was trimmed by 1 base and V by 5 bases; bases with no gene match: 6. TCRdb re-called the reads through MiXCR, storing one row per CDR3 protein. The table has about 63,000 distinct CDR3 sequences, 20% to 25% seen once. The TCR comes from a human donor in good health (CMV status not recorded). Some clones in this sample may be carry-over from other donors' samples. The rearrangement links TRBV7-6 to TRBJ2-3; 7 bases map to TRBD1. The sample consisted of CD8+ T cells from cultured PBMCs, taken from culture after CMV antigen stimulation. CDR3 region: CASSPTGPGTDTQYF. The CDR3 DNA reads TGTGCCAGCAGCCCGACAGGGCCTGGCACAGATACGCAGTATTTT.